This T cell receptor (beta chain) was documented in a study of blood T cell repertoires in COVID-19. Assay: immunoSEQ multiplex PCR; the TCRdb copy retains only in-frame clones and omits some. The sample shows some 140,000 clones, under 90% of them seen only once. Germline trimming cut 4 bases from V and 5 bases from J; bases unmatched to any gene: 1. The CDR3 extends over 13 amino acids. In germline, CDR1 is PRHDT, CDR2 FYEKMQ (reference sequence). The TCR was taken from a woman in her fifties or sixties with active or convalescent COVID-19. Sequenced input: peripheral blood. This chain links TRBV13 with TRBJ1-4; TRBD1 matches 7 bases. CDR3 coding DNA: TGTGCCAGCAGCTCGGGACAGAATGAAAAACTGTTTTTT. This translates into CASSSGQNEKLFF.